This passage covers 15 T cell receptor beta chains from one sample sequenced in a study of shared clonotypes between healthy human individuals. Libraries were prepared by immunoSEQ multiplex PCR; TCRdb keeps only in-frame clonotypes and omits some of them. The sample carries roughly 2,300,000 clones, 80% to 95% recorded once. Sequencing was carried out using naive CD4+ T cells from PBMCs. The subset was: CD45RA+ positively selected. These receptors all stem from a man aged 18 to 30 in good health. Some clones in this sample may be carry-over from other donors' samples.

The J gene is TRBJ1-1, the V gene TRBV4-2, with TRBD1 matching 10 bases. CDR1 is LGHNA and CDR2 is YNFKEQ in the germline V gene. The trim removed 4 bases at V and 3 bases at J, leaving 2 bases unmatched. CDR3 length: 14 amino acids. CDR3 residues: CASSLGTGDTEAFF. The DNA for the CDR3 is TGTGCCAGCAGCCTTGGGACAGGGGACACTGAAGCTTTCTTT.

The chain combines TRBV27 with TRBJ2-4, with TRBD2 matching 10 bases. This CDR3 comprises 17 residues. Germline V gene lookup returns CDR1 MNHEY and CDR2 SMNVEV (reference sequence). The ends lost 4 bases at V and 2 bases at J; junction bases unmatched: 8. In DNA, the CDR3 is TGTGCCAGCAGTTCTCGCCTAGCGGGAGTAACCAAAAACATTCAGTACTTC. It is translated as CASSSRLAGVTKNIQYF.

Remarks on this clone: The identical CDR3 is also encoded by other nucleotide sequences in the sample. This chain joins TRBV9 and TRBJ2-1, with D perhaps given as TRBD1 or TRBD2 (6 bases each). V was pared by 0 bases and J by 7 bases, with 8 bases between. The CDR3 has 13 residues. Germline V gives CDR1 SGDLS, CDR2 YYNGEE. CDR3 DNA sequence: TGTGCCAGCAGCGTAGCGGGGGCAAATGAGCAGTTCTTC. Its translation: CASSVAGANEQFF.

The V gene is TRBV19, the J gene TRBJ2-3; TRBD2 matches 7 bases. The V and J ends lost 5 bases and 4 bases, in that order; junction bases with no gene match: 9. This CDR3 is 15 amino acids long. Looked up from germline, CDR1 is LNHDA and CDR2 is SQIVND (reference sequence). CDR3 protein: CASSWWTSPADTQYF. CDR3 DNA sequence: TGTGCCAGTAGTTGGTGGACTAGTCCCGCAGATACGCAGTATTTT.

The V gene is TRBV7-3, the J gene TRBJ2-1; the match to TRBD2 covers 13 bases. This CDR3 is built from 17 residues. Unmatched junction bases numbered 5, after V lost 5 bases and J lost 1 base. Germline V gives CDR1 SGHTA, CDR2 FQGTGA. The DNA for the CDR3 is TGTGCCAGCAGCCGACTAGCGGGAGGCCCTTCCTACAATGAGCAGTTCTTC. Translation: CASSRLAGGPSYNEQFF. Full variable domain (outside the CDR3, taken from reference TRBV7-3 and TRBJ2-1): GAGVSQTPSNKVTEKGKYVELRCDPISGHTALYWYRQSLGQGPEFLIYFQGTGAADDSGLPNDRFFAVRPEGSVSTLKIQRTERGDSAVYLCASSRLAGGPSYNEQFFGPGTRLTVL.

The rearrangement links TRBV7-6 to TRBJ1-4; D call uncertain. Trimming took off 6 bases at V and 6 bases at J, with 14 bases between the two ends. This CDR3 is 14 amino acids long. Germline CDR1 and CDR2: SGHVS and FNYEAQ. This chain's CDR3 is CASRLMMGDEKLFF. DNA of the CDR3: TGTGCCAGCAGATTAATGATGGGAGATGAAAAACTGTTTTTT.

The CDR3 reads CSVEGTGGNYEQYF. The CDR3 nucleotides are TGCAGCGTTGAAGGGACAGGAGGGAACTACGAGCAGTACTTC. The J gene is TRBJ2-7, the V gene TRBV29-1; weak D call: TRBD1 (7 bases). Per the germline V gene, CDR1 is SQVTM and CDR2 is ANQGSEA. Trimming shortened V by 1 base and J by 3 bases, and 13 bases separated the two germline ends. The CDR3 runs 14 residues.

The chain has TRBV27 and TRBJ1-4, with D hard to call. V lost 6 bases, J lost 6 bases, and 11 bases lay in between. The CDR3 is 13 amino acids. Germline V lookup: CDR1 MNHEY, CDR2 SMNVEV (reference sequence). The CDR3 reads CASSPAEYEKLFF. For the CDR3, the DNA is TGTGCCAGCAGCCCCGCCGAATATGAAAAACTGTTTTTT. Based on the CDR3 plus reference TRBV27 and TRBJ1-4, the full variable domain is EAQVTQNPRYLITVTGKKLTVTCSQNMNHEYMSWYRQDPGLGLRQIYYSMNVEVTDKGDVPEGYKVSRKEKRNFPLILESPSPNQTSLYFCASSPAEYEKLFFGSGTQLSVL.

V usage is TRBV7-3 and J usage is TRBJ2-7, with 12 bases lining up with TRBD2. Germline loops: CDR1 SGHTA, CDR2 FQGTGA. The CDR3 loop spans 15 amino acids. Trimming at V came to 5 bases and at J to 3 bases, leaving 5 bases not matched to a gene. The CDR3 loop reads CASSQGLAGLYEQYF. The CDR3 DNA reads TGTGCCAGCAGCCAAGGACTAGCGGGACTCTACGAGCAGTACTTC.

V and J are TRBV10-3 and TRBJ2-7, with TRBD1 matching 10 bases. CDR3 length: 14 residues. Per germline, CDR1 ENHRY and CDR2 SYGVKD. V shed 6 bases, J shed 6 bases, and the junction held 8 bases outside the gene matches. CDR3 nucleotide sequence: TGTGCCATCAGGGGACAGGGGATCACGGGCGAGCAGTACTTC. Protein product: CAIRGQGITGEQYF.

The chain couples TRBV5-4 to TRBJ2-1; 10 bases align to TRBD2. This CDR3 region has 16 residues. Trimming took 4 bases from V and 4 from J; bases not matched to a gene: 8. CDR1 SGHNT and CDR2 YYREEE come from the germline V gene (reference sequence). CDR3 region: CASSIGGTSVYNEQFF. In DNA, the CDR3 is TGTGCCAGCAGCATCGGAGGGACTAGCGTTTACAATGAGCAGTTCTTC.

In the case of this clone: The same CDR3 also results from other DNA sequences found in this sample. The gene calls are TRBV28 and TRBJ1-5; no clear D gene. Trimming removed 6 bases from V and 5 bases from J, with 8 bases in between. The germline V gene has CDR1 MDHEN and CDR2 SYDVKM. CDR3 length: 12 amino acids. CDR3 DNA sequence: TGTGCCAGCAGCCTGACCCATCAGCCCCAGCATTTT. It encodes CASSLTHQPQHF.

The chain combines TRBV28 with TRBJ1-2; D perhaps matches TRBD1 (6 bases). CDR3 length: 14 residues. CDR1 MDHEN and CDR2 SYDVKM come from the germline V gene. The V end lost 1 base, the J end lost 8 bases, and 14 bases lay between the germline ends. The CDR3 DNA sequence: TGTGCCAGCAGTTTATCCCTGTTAGGGGGAGGCTACACCTTC. Its protein is CASSLSLLGGGYTF.

The V gene is TRBV7-9, the J gene TRBJ2-1; TRBD2 is a possible D gene (6 bases). This CDR3 is 15 amino acids long. Germline CDR1 is SEHNR and CDR2 is FQNEAQ (reference sequence). V dropped 0 bases and J dropped 2 bases, with 8 bases sitting between them. The CDR3 DNA sequence: TGTGCCAGCAGCTTAGCGGGAGGCACCTACAATGAGCAGTTCTTC. It codes for CASSLAGGTYNEQFF.

J is TRBJ2-1 and V is TRBV5-1, with 9 bases that match TRBD2. The CDR3 length is 17 residues. The V gene end was trimmed by 0 bases and the J gene end by 8 bases; junction bases not matched to a gene: 12. In germline, CDR1 is SGHRS, CDR2 YFSETQ. CDR3 loop: CASSLDAGGPSLHEQFF. Here the CDR3 DNA reads TGCGCCAGCAGCTTGGACGCGGGAGGGCCCTCCTTACATGAGCAGTTCTTC.